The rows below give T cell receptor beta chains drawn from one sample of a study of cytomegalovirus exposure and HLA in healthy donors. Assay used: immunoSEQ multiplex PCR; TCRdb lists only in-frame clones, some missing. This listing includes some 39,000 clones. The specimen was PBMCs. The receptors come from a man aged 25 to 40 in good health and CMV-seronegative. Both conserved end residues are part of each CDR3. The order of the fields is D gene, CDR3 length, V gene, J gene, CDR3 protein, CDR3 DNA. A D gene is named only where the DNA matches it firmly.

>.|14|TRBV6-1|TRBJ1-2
CASSEALDSRGYTF
TGTGCCAGCAGTGAAGCGCTGGACAGTCGGGGCTACACCTTC
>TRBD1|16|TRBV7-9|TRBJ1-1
CASSSYLGGGGTEAFF
TGTGCCAGCAGCTCCTACCTAGGAGGGGGCGGCACTGAAGCTTTCTTT
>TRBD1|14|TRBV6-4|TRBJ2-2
CASSPGQDTGELFF
TGTGCCAGCAGCCCTGGACAGGACACCGGGGAGCTGTTTTTT
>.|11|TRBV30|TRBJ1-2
CAWTRVYGYTF
TGTGCCTGGACCAGGGTTTATGGCTACACCTTC
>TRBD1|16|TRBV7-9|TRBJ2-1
CASSSNRGDSDNEQFF
TGTGCCAGCAGCTCCAACAGGGGCGACTCCGACAATGAGCAGTTCTTC
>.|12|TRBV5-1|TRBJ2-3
CASSWGPDTQYF
TGCGCCAGCAGCTGGGGGCCAGATACGCAGTATTTT
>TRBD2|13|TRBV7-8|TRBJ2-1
CASSAREGNEQFF
TGTGCCAGCAGCGCCCGGGAGGGGAATGAGCAGTTCTTC
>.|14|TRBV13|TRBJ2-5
CASNLGEEVEAQYF
TGTGCCAGCAACCTAGGGGAGGAGGTTGAGGCCCAGTACTTC
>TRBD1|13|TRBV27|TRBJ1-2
CASSLPGGYGYTF
TGTGCCAGCAGTTTGCCAGGGGGCTATGGCTACACCTTC
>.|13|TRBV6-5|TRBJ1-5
CASSATVNQPQHF
TGTGCCAGCAGCGCGACAGTGAATCAGCCCCAGCATTTT
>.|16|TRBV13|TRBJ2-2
CASSSRDSPNTGELFF
TGTGCCAGCAGCTCCAGAGACAGCCCGAACACCGGGGAGCTGTTTTTT
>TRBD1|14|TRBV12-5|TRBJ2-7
CASGLGQGADEQYF
TGTGCTAGTGGTTTGGGACAGGGGGCAGACGAGCAGTACTTC
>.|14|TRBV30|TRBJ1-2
CAWSVPGTNYGYTF
TGTGCCTGGAGTGTACCCGGGACAAACTATGGCTACACCTTC
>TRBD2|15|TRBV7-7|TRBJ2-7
CASSLGSGNAYEQYF
TGTGCCAGCAGCTTAGGTAGCGGGAATGCCTACGAGCAGTACTTC
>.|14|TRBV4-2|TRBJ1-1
CASSRDTGIAEAFF
TGTGCCAGCAGCCGGGATACAGGGATAGCTGAAGCTTTCTTT